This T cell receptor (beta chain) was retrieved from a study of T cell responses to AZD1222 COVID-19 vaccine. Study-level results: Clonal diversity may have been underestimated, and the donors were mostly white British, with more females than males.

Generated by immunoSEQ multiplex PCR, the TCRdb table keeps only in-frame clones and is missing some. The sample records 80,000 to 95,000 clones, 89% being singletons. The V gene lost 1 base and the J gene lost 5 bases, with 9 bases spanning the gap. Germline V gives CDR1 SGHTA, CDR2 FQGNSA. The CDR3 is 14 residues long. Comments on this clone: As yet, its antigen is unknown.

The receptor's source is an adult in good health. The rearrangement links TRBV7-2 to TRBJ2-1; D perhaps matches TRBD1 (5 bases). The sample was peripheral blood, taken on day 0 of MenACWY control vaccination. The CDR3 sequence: CASSLDRTNNEQFF. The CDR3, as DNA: TGTGCCAGCAGCTTAGACAGGACAAACAATGAGCAGTTCTTC.